The entry that follows covers one T cell receptor beta chain sequence. Primers for the PCR totalled 60 Vbeta and 13 Jbeta. Sequencing was performed with immunoSEQ multiplex PCR; in TCRdb, only in-frame clones are kept and a portion is missing. The table shows more than 95,000 clones, with over 80% occurring only once. This sample stems from a study of cytomegalovirus exposure and HLA in healthy donors. Overall study context: Among approximately 400 genotyped donors, around 80% fell in the Caucasian-associated ancestry cluster.

CDR3 length: 12 amino acids. The V gene lost 7 bases and the J gene lost 6 bases, with 12 bases spanning the gap. Germline values: CDR1 SGHKS, CDR2 YYEKEE (reference sequence). The rearrangement uses TRBV5-5 and TRBJ2-3; no firm D call. Sequencing used PBMCs. This TCR derives from a man between 18 and 35 years old in good health and CMV-seropositive. This CDR3 is CASGGSVDTQYF. The DNA for the CDR3 is TGTGCCAGCGGTGGTTCAGTCGATACGCAGTATTTT.